One and the same sample provided the 13 T cell receptor beta chains below, sequenced in a study of EBV T-cell therapy then PD-1 blockade in nasopharyngeal carcinoma. Antigen specificity for these receptors is unknown. The repertoire was sequenced with immunoSEQ multiplex PCR; TCRdb's copy has only in-frame clones and lacks some. In the table there are 20,000 or so clones, 82% of which are singletons. Treatment noted: AdE1-LMPpoly-expanded autologous EBV-specific T-cell therapy followed by anti-PD-1 nivolumab. Here the sequenced sample was CD8+ T cells from blood, taken at day -245 from a patient whose treatment included autologous EBV-specific T cells and nivolumab. Receptor source: a man aged 40-50 years with nasopharyngeal carcinoma.

This clone was counted many times. The chain is built from TRBV6-2 or TRBV6-3 and TRBJ1-1; D uncertain. Trimming stripped 6 bases from V and 3 bases from J, with 17 bases between. Germline-derived CDR1 and CDR2 are MNHEY and SVGEGT. The CDR3 is made up of 15 amino acids. CDR3 loop: CASSPGFSKHTEAFF. For the CDR3, the DNA is TGTGCCAGCAGCCCGGGGTTTAGCAAACACACTGAAGCTTTCTTT.

The gene calls are TRBV4-2 and TRBJ2-6; 7 bases map to TRBD1. This CDR3 has 16 amino acids. With 1 base clipped from V and 0 bases from J, the junction kept 0 bases outside the gene matches. Per germline, CDR1 LGHNA and CDR2 YNFKEQ. CDR3 nucleotide sequence: TGTGCCAGCAGCCAAGCAGGGGGCTCTGGGGCCAACGTCCTGACTTTC. Amino acid sequence: CASSQAGGSGANVLTF.

This clone was found a few times. The J gene is TRBJ2-1, the V gene TRBV7-9; 7 nucleotides line up with TRBD1. The germline V gene encodes CDR1 SEHNR and CDR2 FQNEAQ (reference sequence). This CDR3 comprises 15 residues. The V segment lost 6 bases and the J segment 9 bases; nucleotides outside the gene matches: 14. CDR3 sequence: CASSWTGTESSEQFF. CDR3 sequence (DNA): TGTGCCAGCAGTTGGACCGGGACAGAAAGTAGTGAGCAGTTCTTC.

The chain uses TRBV5-1 and TRBJ2-7; 7 bases match TRBD1. The germline gives CDR1 SGHRS, CDR2 YFSETQ. The CDR3 runs 15 residues. The trim removed 3 bases at V and 2 bases at J, leaving 8 bases unmatched. The CDR3 loop reads CASSYGQVLPYEQYF. As DNA, the CDR3 is TGCGCCAGCAGCTACGGACAGGTCCTCCCCTACGAGCAGTACTTC.

This chain connects TRBV3-1 (or the pseudogene TRBV3-2) to TRBJ2-7; D may be TRBD1 (5 bases). From germline, CDR1 is LGHDT and CDR2 YNNKEL (reference sequence). Trimming stripped 11 bases from V and 2 bases from J, with 22 bases between. The CDR3 contains 15 residues. CDR3 sequence (DNA): TGTGCCTACCTCACAAGCATCAGGGTCCCCTACGAGCAGTACTTC. Protein sequence: CAYLTSIRVPYEQYF.

In its sample, this clone was seen once. The chain couples TRBV11-1 to TRBJ2-5; a weak D match, TRBD2 (7 bases). The germline CDR1 and CDR2 sequences are SGHAT and FQDESV (reference sequence). This CDR3 contains 15 residues. Trimming stripped 0 bases from V and 4 bases from J, with 12 bases between. CDR3 amino acids: CASSLAGGPGETQYF. The CDR3 DNA follows: TGTGCCAGCAGCTTAGCGGGGGGGCCTGGAGAGACCCAGTACTTC.

V is TRBV4-3 and J is TRBJ1-4, with 7 bases lining up with TRBD1. The CDR3 extends over 15 amino acids. After removal of 3 bases from V and 7 bases from J, the junction contained 8 bases not matched to a gene. CDR1 and CDR2 from the germline V gene are LGHNA and YSLEER. DNA for the CDR3: TGCGCCAGCAGCCAGGCCCGGGACAGTGGTGAAAAACTGTTTTTT. This translates into CASSQARDSGEKLFF.

This clone is a singleton in its sample. The chain carries TRBV6-2 or TRBV6-3 and TRBJ2-1; D tentatively reads TRBD1 or TRBD2 (6 bases each). V dropped 5 bases and J dropped 4 bases, with 12 bases sitting between them. Germline lookup yields CDR1 MNHEY and CDR2 SVGEGT. This CDR3 has 14 amino acids. CDR3 sequence reads: CASSLTGAYNEQFF. CDR3 bases: TGTGCCAGCAGTCTAACGGGGGCTTACAATGAGCAGTTCTTC.

For the CDR3, the DNA is TGTGCCAGCAGCTCACGCGTGAGGGACACCCTCTATAGCAATCAGCCCCAGCATTTT. This gives the protein CASSSRVRDTLYSNQPQHF. This chain connects TRBV28 to TRBJ1-5; D perhaps matches TRBD1 (6 bases). There are 19 residues in the CDR3. Germline loops: CDR1 MDHEN, CDR2 SYDVKM. The V gene lost 6 bases and the J gene lost 0 bases, with 24 bases spanning the gap.

The gene calls are TRBV5-1 and TRBJ1-2, with 7 bases matching TRBD1. Trimming cost V 2 bases and J 0 bases; bases outside gene matches: 4. Germline V CDR1 and CDR2: SGHRS, YFSETQ. The CDR3 covers 15 residues. This chain's CDR3 is CASSLSGQPNYGYTF. In nucleotides, the CDR3 is TGCGCCAGCAGCTTATCGGGACAGCCTAACTATGGCTACACCTTC.

This sequence joins TRBV2 and TRBJ2-7; TRBD1 aligns across 9 bases. CDR1 SNHLY and CDR2 FYNNEI come from the germline V gene. The length of the CDR3 is 15 residues. J lost 7 bases, V lost 1 base, and 8 bases had no gene match. CDR3 nucleotides: TGTGCCAGCAGTGAAGTTCAGACAGGGGGTGAGGAGCAGTACTTC. It yields the protein CASSEVQTGGEEQYF.

This clone was detected once. The rearrangement uses TRBV7-9 and TRBJ2-7; the match to TRBD2 covers 10 bases. Losses at the gene ends were 4 bases for V and 7 bases for J; bases not matched to a gene: 10. The CDR3 extends over 15 amino acids. Germline V gives CDR1 SEHNR, CDR2 FQNEAQ (reference sequence). The CDR3 protein is CASSYTTSGVREQYF. For the CDR3, the DNA is TGTGCCAGCAGCTATACTACTAGCGGGGTTCGGGAGCAGTACTTC.

V gene TRBV4-3 combines with J gene TRBJ1-3; the D is unclear. This CDR3 region has 17 residues. The V end lost 0 bases, the J end lost 1 base, and 13 bases lay between the germline ends. Germline CDR1 is LGHNA and CDR2 is YSLEER. CDR3 in DNA: TGCGCCAGCAGCCAAGATTTCTACGGCCTATCTGGAAACACCATATATTTT. Translated, it gives CASSQDFYGLSGNTIYF.